This TCR beta chain was observed in a study of T cell responses to AZD1222 COVID-19 vaccine. Overall study results and limits: Regions 160-218 and 743-854 dominated among vaccine-associated CD4 TCRs spanning spike. Donor demographics were predominantly white British with a female majority; clonal diversity may be underestimated.

This CDR3 has 19 residues. Germline-derived CDR1 and CDR2 are LGHNA and YNFKEQ. V was trimmed by 0 bases and J by 6 bases, leaving 23 bases between them. Turning to this clone: Its cognate antigen is unknown.

The assay was immunoSEQ multiplex PCR, and TCRdb's table has in-frame clones only and misses some. The sample has more than 110,000 clones; almost 95% are singletons. Sample: peripheral blood, taken 28 days after the second AZD1222 dose. The chain employs TRBV4-2 and TRBJ1-4; D is possibly TRBD1 (5 bases). This clonotype originated in an adult who received the AZD1222 COVID-19 vaccine. In DNA form, the CDR3 reads TGTGCCAGCAGCCAAGACGGATTTAATGCAGGGATAACGGATGAAAAACTGTTTTTT. This sequence encodes CASSQDGFNAGITDEKLFF.